Shown below are 25 T cell receptor beta chains from a single sample sequenced in a study of T-cell reconstitution after alpha-beta-depleted transplantation in children. As it was prepared, the TCRbeta library received unique molecular identifiers. MiXCR, run by TCRdb on the PCR reads, gives a single entry per CDR3 protein. Of some 340,000 distinct CDR3 sequences in the sample, 9% to 12% were seen once. Sequences were derived from PBMCs from the stem cell graft donor, sampled from the stem cell graft. These TCRs come from a human donor who donated a stem cell graft to a child with acute lymphoblastic leukemia.

The CDR3 here is CASSERDNEQFF. In DNA, the CDR3 is TGTGCCAGCAGCGAGCGGGACAATGAGCAGTTCTTC. The V gene is TRBV9, the J gene TRBJ2-1; TRBD2 is a possible D gene (6 bases). Trimming stripped 3 bases from V and 5 bases from J, with 6 bases between. This CDR3 is built from 12 residues. Germline V gene sequence: CDR1 SGDLS, CDR2 YYNGEE. The full variable domain, rest sourced from reference TRBV9 and TRBJ2-1, is DSGVTQTPKHLITATGQRVTLRCSPRSGDLSVYWYQQSLDQGLQFLIQYYNGEERAKGNILERFSAQQFPDLHSELNLSSLELGDSALYFCASSERDNEQFFGPGTRLTVL.

In its sample, this clonotype was seen a few times. CDR3 sequence: CASSPRGSGDTQYF. CDR3 in DNA: TGTGCCAGCAGCCCCCGGGGTAGCGGGGATACGCAGTATTTT. The gene calls are TRBV13 and TRBJ2-3, with 7 bases matching TRBD2. CDR3 length equals 14 residues. CDR1 is PRHDT and CDR2 is FYEKMQ in the germline V gene (reference sequence). J lost 6 bases, V lost 5 bases, and 8 bases had no gene match.

The table lists this clonotype with many counts. V usage is TRBV12-3 or TRBV12-4 and J usage is TRBJ2-7, with a weak D call TRBD1 (6 bases). Trimming took 5 bases from V and 0 from J, leaving 14 bases between them. The length of the CDR3 is 15 residues. The CDR3 region is CASSPRDTDSYEQYF. CDR3 nucleotide sequence: TGTGCCAGCAGTCCGAGGGACACAGACTCCTACGAGCAGTACTTC.

In this sample, this clonotype turned up a few times. This rearrangement joins TRBV30 to TRBJ1-4; perhaps TRBD1 as D (6 bases). V lost 6 bases and J 8 bases, leaving 19 bases between the germline ends. In germline, CDR1 is GTSNPN, CDR2 SVGIG (reference sequence). This CDR3 is built from 14 residues. The CDR3 loop is CACTGYGGGEKLFF. CDR3 nucleotides: TGTGCCTGCACAGGGTACGGAGGAGGGGAAAAACTGTTTTTT.

This clonotype was counted a few times. The chain carries TRBV7-9 and TRBJ2-1; 10 bases match TRBD2. The V gene end was trimmed by 3 bases and the J gene end by 6 bases; junction bases not matched to a gene: 5. Germline lookup yields CDR1 SEHNR and CDR2 FQNEAQ (reference sequence). This CDR3 region has 15 residues. CDR3 residues: CASSFGLAAGNEQFF. DNA of the CDR3: TGTGCCAGCAGCTTTGGACTAGCGGCGGGCAATGAGCAGTTCTTC.

This clonotype was seen a handful of times. The V and J genes are TRBV5-8 and TRBJ2-7; a weak D match, TRBD1 (6 bases). This CDR3 is 13 amino acids long. V was shortened by 5 bases and J by 6 bases, with 15 bases between the two germline ends. CDR1 is SGHTS and CDR2 is YDEGEE in the germline V gene. The CDR3 here is CASSTDSPTEQYF. CDR3 DNA sequence: TGTGCCAGCAGTACGGACAGCCCCACCGAGCAGTACTTC.

This clonotype has a handful of counts. This chain joins TRBV15 and TRBJ2-1; tentatively, D is TRBD1 (5 bases). Trimming cost V 0 bases and J 2 bases, with 11 bases left between them. The CDR3 extends over 16 amino acids. CDR1 and CDR2 from the germline V gene are LNHNV and YYDKDF (reference sequence). CDR3 DNA: TGTGCCACCAGCAGAGATCTAGGGGCCCCCTACAATGAGCAGTTCTTC. It yields the protein CATSRDLGAPYNEQFF.

There are a few counts of this clonotype. The V gene is TRBV3-1, the J gene TRBJ2-6; the D gene is possibly TRBD1 (5 bases). Trimming stripped 4 bases from V and 0 bases from J, with 16 bases between. This CDR3 comprises 18 residues. Germline CDR1 LGHDT, CDR2 YNNKEL (reference sequence). This chain's CDR3 is CASSPKATALSGANVLTF. DNA of the CDR3: TGTGCCAGCAGCCCGAAAGCGACAGCCCTCTCTGGGGCCAACGTCCTGACTTTC.

The CDR3 spells CASSSEMTGGNQPQHF. CDR3 bases: TGTGCCAGCAGTTCAGAGATGACAGGGGGGAATCAGCCCCAGCATTTT. This chain connects TRBV12-3 or TRBV12-4 to TRBJ1-5, with 9 nucleotides matching TRBD1. The V gene end was trimmed by 4 bases and the J gene end by 4 bases; junction bases not matched to a gene: 8. The CDR3 is 16 residues long.

This chain links TRBV11-2 with TRBJ2-1; D gene ambiguous. This CDR3 spans 13 amino acids. V was shortened by 0 bases and J by 6 bases, with 6 bases between the two germline ends. The germline V gene has CDR1 SGHAT and CDR2 FQNNGV. CDR3 in amino acids: CASSLDHLNEQFF. CDR3 DNA sequence: TGTGCCAGCAGCTTAGATCATCTCAATGAGCAGTTCTTC.

The chain couples TRBV4-1 to TRBJ2-7; 9 bases match TRBD2. CDR3 length equals 15 residues. Unmatched junction bases numbered 5, after V lost 3 bases and J lost 2 bases. Looked up from germline, CDR1 is MGHRA and CDR2 is YSYEKL. The CDR3 region has the DNA TGCGCCAGCAGCCACGAGGGACTAGCAGCCTACGAGCAGTACTTC. Protein product: CASSHEGLAAYEQYF.

The V and J genes are TRBV6-1 and TRBJ1-4; weak D call: TRBD1 (5 bases). Deletions cut 6 bases from V and 5 bases from J, with 19 bases between. This CDR3 has 16 residues. Germline V gene data show CDR1 as MNHNS and CDR2 as SASEGT. As DNA, the CDR3 is TGTGCCAGCAGCTTCGTCGGGCCAGGGAGAAATGAAAAACTGTTTTTT. The encoded protein is CASSFVGPGRNEKLFF.

This clonotype was observed a few times. The CDR3 DNA reads TGTGCCAGCAGCTTAGGGACAGCTATTTCCTACGAGCAGTACTTC. Residues: CASSLGTAISYEQYF. V and J are TRBV7-2 and TRBJ2-7; perhaps TRBD1 as D (6 bases). V was pared by 1 base and J by 1 base, with 11 bases between. In germline, CDR1 is SGHTA, CDR2 FQGNSA. The CDR3 is made up of 15 amino acids.

This clonotype showed up many times. The chain combines TRBV11-1 with TRBJ2-1, with 12 bases lining up with TRBD2. V gave up 0 bases and J gave up 6 bases; unmatched junction bases: 6. This CDR3 is built from 17 residues. Germline V gene lookup returns CDR1 SGHAT and CDR2 FQDESV (reference sequence). Here the CDR3 DNA reads TGTGCCAGCAGCTTAGCGGTTAGACTAGCGGGAGCCAATGAGCAGTTCTTC. Translated: CASSLAVRLAGANEQFF.

This clonotype has at least ten counts. This chain joins TRBV6-5 and TRBJ2-5, with D perhaps matching TRBD1 or TRBD2 (5 bases each). V lost 0 bases to trimming and J lost 5 bases, with 16 bases between them. The CDR3 loop spans 16 amino acids. Germline V gene lookup returns CDR1 MNHEY and CDR2 SVGAGI. This CDR3 is CASSYSGVALGETQYF. CDR3 sequence (DNA): TGTGCCAGCAGTTACTCGGGGGTAGCCCTGGGGGAGACCCAGTACTTC.

The gene calls are TRBV28 and TRBJ2-7; D unclear. The V gene lost 3 bases and the J gene lost 7 bases, with 16 bases spanning the gap. CDR1 is MDHEN and CDR2 is SYDVKM in the germline V gene. The CDR3 runs to 14 residues. Here the CDR3 reads CASSFMGLGYEQYF. The CDR3 nucleotides read TGTGCCAGCAGTTTCATGGGGTTAGGGTATGAGCAGTACTTC.

This clonotype occurred a few times. The V call is TRBV28, the J call TRBJ2-1; TRBD2 is a possible D gene (5 bases). V was clipped by 6 bases and J by 6 bases, with 9 bases between them. CDR1 is MDHEN and CDR2 is SYDVKM in the germline V gene. The CDR3 is 12 amino acids. CDR3 sequence reads: CASSDGVNEQFF. CDR3 DNA: TGTGCCAGCAGCGACGGGGTCAATGAGCAGTTCTTC.

For this clonotype: This may be a read error: a much more frequent sequence differs by one nucleotide. The rearrangement joins TRBV12-3 or TRBV12-4 to TRBJ2-5; D unresolved. This CDR3 comprises 14 residues. The CDR3 loop reads CASSSTRALETHYF. In DNA form, the CDR3 reads TGTGCCAGCAGTTCGACCCGGGCCTTGGAGACCCACTACTTC.

This clonotype was picked up a small number of times. V usage is TRBV11-2 and J usage is TRBJ2-5, with 10 bases aligning to TRBD2. Germline lookup yields CDR1 SGHAT and CDR2 FQNNGV. The CDR3 contains 18 residues. The V gene end was trimmed by 0 bases and the J gene end by 5 bases; junction bases not matched to a gene: 12. CDR3: CASSLEASGSFFFETQYF. DNA for the CDR3: TGTGCCAGCAGCTTAGAGGCTAGCGGGAGTTTTTTTTTTGAGACCCAGTACTTC.

This clonotype was seen only a few times. V and J are TRBV9 and TRBJ2-6, with TRBD2 matching over 9 bases. J lost 2 bases, V lost 0 bases, and 3 bases had no gene match. Germline V gives CDR1 SGDLS, CDR2 YYNGEE. The CDR3 length is 17 residues. In DNA form, the CDR3 reads TGTGCCAGCAGCGTAGGCGGGAGGGTCGCTGGGGCCAACGTCCTGACTTTC. Translated: CASSVGGRVAGANVLTF.

This clonotype was observed a handful of times. The rearrangement joins TRBV7-9 to TRBJ1-5; D call uncertain. V lost 1 base to trimming and J lost 9 bases, with 13 bases between them. Per the germline V gene, CDR1 is SEHNR and CDR2 is FQNEAQ (reference sequence). The CDR3 spans 14 residues. The CDR3 nucleotides read TGTGCCAGCAGCTTAGGCGGGGAGTCGGGGCCCCAGCATTTT. It yields the protein CASSLGGESGPQHF. The full variable domain, completed using reference TRBV7-9 and TRBJ1-5, is DTGVSQNPRHKITKRGQNVTFRCDPISEHNRLYWYRQTLGQGPEFLTYFQNEAQLEKSRLLSDRFSAERPKGSFSTLEIQRTEQGDSAMYLCASSLGGESGPQHFGDGTRLSIL.

The V call is TRBV10-3, the J call TRBJ1-2; unclear D gene. The CDR3 contains 13 residues. Germline loops: CDR1 ENHRY, CDR2 SYGVKD. Trimming pared 3 bases from V and 0 bases from J, leaving 5 bases between. CDR3 in DNA: TGTGCCATCAGTGAAGGTCCTAACTATGGCTACACCTTC. Translated, it gives CAISEGPNYGYTF.

The rearrangement joins TRBV19 to TRBJ1-5; D is perhaps TRBD1 (5 bases). The ends were cut back, 5 bases at V and 2 bases at J, with 10 bases in the middle. There are 14 residues in the CDR3. Germline V CDR1 and CDR2: LNHDA, SQIVND (reference sequence). The CDR3 here is CASSRGYGNQPQHF. The CDR3 DNA sequence: TGTGCCAGTAGTCGGGGGTATGGCAATCAGCCCCAGCATTTT.

The V and J genes are TRBV20-1 and TRBJ2-1; a weak D match, TRBD2 (5 bases). This CDR3 has 15 amino acids. V lost 6 bases, J lost 0 bases, and 15 bases lay in between. Germline CDR1 DFQATT, CDR2 SNEGSKA (reference sequence). In nucleotides, the CDR3 is TGCAGTGCCCCCGACGGAGGTAACTCCTACAATGAGCAGTTCTTC. Translating gives CSAPDGGNSYNEQFF.

This clonotype was counted at least ten times. The rearrangement links TRBV20-1 to TRBJ2-7; a possible D gene is TRBD2 (5 bases). Germline V gene sequence: CDR1 DFQATT, CDR2 SNEGSKA (reference sequence). CDR3 size: 12 residues. V lost 2 bases to trimming and J lost 0 bases, with 5 bases between them. CDR3 DNA: TGCAGTGCTAGACGGGGCTCCTACGAGCAGTACTTC. This encodes CSARRGSYEQYF.